The 27 T cell receptor beta chains given below trace back to one sample, sequenced in a study of PD-L1 blockade in urothelial cancer. The time point denotes: pretreatment peripheral blood. Clones were read by immunoSEQ multiplex PCR, and TCRdb kept only the in-frame ones, dropping some. Among 30,000 to 35,000 clones listed, 84% were seen once. The sample in question was PBMCs, obtained around atezolizumab (anti-PD-L1) treatment. These receptors came from a man between 60 and 75 years old with urothelial cancer.

The J gene is TRBJ1-1, the V gene TRBV5-1, with TRBD1 matching over 7 bases. J lost 3 bases, V lost 7 bases, and 9 bases had no gene match. CDR1 SGHRS and CDR2 YFSETQ come from the germline V gene. The CDR3 runs 14 residues. The CDR3 is CASGPQGGDTEAFF. The CDR3 DNA reads as TGCGCCAGCGGCCCCCAGGGGGGTGACACTGAAGCTTTCTTT.

The chain has TRBV28 and TRBJ1-1; D is perhaps TRBD1 (6 bases). The germline gives CDR1 MDHEN, CDR2 SYDVKM. The V gene lost 3 bases and the J gene lost 2 bases, with 10 bases spanning the gap. This CDR3 has 14 residues. This CDR3 reads CASSFTRGNTEAFF. The CDR3 DNA is TGTGCCAGCAGTTTTACCAGGGGTAACACTGAAGCTTTCTTT.

This rearrangement joins TRBV15 to TRBJ2-1; D possibly corresponds to TRBD2 (5 bases). Looked up from germline, CDR1 is LNHNV and CDR2 is YYDKDF (reference sequence). The V end lost 0 bases, the J end lost 8 bases, and 14 bases lay between the germline ends. The CDR3 consists of 15 residues. The CDR3 bases are TGTGCCACCAGCAGAGATAGCTCAGCGGCTGATGAGCAGTTCTTC. Translated, it gives CATSRDSSAADEQFF.

The chain combines TRBV15 with TRBJ1-1, with no clear D. This CDR3 has 15 amino acids. CDR1 is LNHNV and CDR2 is YYDKDF in the germline V gene (reference sequence). The germline V and J ends were trimmed by 5 bases and 4 bases, with 17 bases remaining between them. CDR3 sequence: CATSLVVSYPTEAFF. The CDR3 coding sequence is TGTGCCACCAGCCTTGTGGTGTCCTACCCCACTGAAGCTTTCTTT. Full variable domain (outside the CDR3, taken from reference TRBV15 and TRBJ1-1): DAMVIQNPRYQVTQFGKPVTLSCSQTLNHNVMYWYQQKSSQAPKLLFHYYDKDFNNEADTPDNFQSRRPNTSFCFLDIRSPGLGDTAMYLCATSLVVSYPTEAFFGQGTRLTVV.

This rearrangement joins TRBV15 to TRBJ2-3; the D gene is possibly TRBD2 (5 bases). The CDR3 consists of 15 residues. Trimming took off 1 base at V and 0 bases at J, with 8 bases between the two ends. CDR1 is LNHNV, CDR2 YYDKDF, per germline (reference sequence). CDR3 DNA sequence: TGTGCCACCAGCAGAGTGGGCGGGAGCACAGATACGCAGTATTTT. Residues: CATSRVGGSTDTQYF.

V is TRBV5-1 and J is TRBJ1-3; maybe TRBD1 (6 bases). This CDR3 contains 15 residues. V lost 4 bases to trimming and J lost 0 bases, with 11 bases between them. Germline V gives CDR1 SGHRS, CDR2 YFSETQ. The CDR3 nucleotides read TGCGCCAGCAGCCCACAGGGTAACTCTGGAAACACCATATATTTT. Translated, it gives CASSPQGNSGNTIYF.

The genes are TRBV4-1 and TRBJ2-3, with 9 bases aligning to TRBD2. Germline assignment: CDR1 MGHRA and CDR2 YSYEKL. This CDR3 comprises 15 residues. The V and J ends lost 5 bases and 1 base, in that order; junction bases with no gene match: 4. CDR3 sequence reads: CASSLGLARTDTQYF. The CDR3 bases are TGCGCCAGCAGCTTAGGACTAGCGCGCACAGATACGCAGTATTTT.

This clone was counted a few times. This rearrangement joins TRBV27 to TRBJ1-5, with 8 bases fitting TRBD1. Germline CDR1 MNHEY, CDR2 SMNVEV (reference sequence). The V segment lost 10 bases and the J segment 5 bases; nucleotides outside the gene matches: 7. CDR3 length equals 13 residues. CDR3 protein: CATRGLIDQPQHF. The CDR3 nucleotides are TGTGCCACCAGGGGGCTGATCGATCAGCCCCAGCATTTT.

The gene calls are TRBV19 and TRBJ2-7; 11 bases fit TRBD1. The CDR3 contains 14 residues. Per the germline V gene, CDR1 is LNHDA and CDR2 is SQIVND (reference sequence). V dropped 6 bases and J dropped 4; count of bases not matched to a gene: 5. The CDR3 DNA sequence: TGTGCCAGTAGGAGGACAGGGGGCGTATACGAGCAGTACTTC. This codes for CASRRTGGVYEQYF.

The chain is built from TRBV28 and TRBJ2-3; unclear D gene. Deletions cut 6 bases from V and 0 bases from J, with 7 bases between. CDR3 size: 13 residues. Germline CDR1 is MDHEN and CDR2 is SYDVKM. CDR3 residues: CASSATSTDTQYF. In nucleotides, the CDR3 is TGTGCCAGCAGCGCAACTAGCACAGATACGCAGTATTTT.

The gene calls are TRBV7-2 and TRBJ2-7; 9 nucleotides match TRBD2. The CDR3 has 18 amino acids. V dropped 1 base and J dropped 1; count of bases not matched to a gene: 11. Germline V gene data show CDR1 as SGHTA and CDR2 as FQGNSA. Here the CDR3 reads CASSLVGRGRAGSYEQYF. CDR3 DNA sequence: TGTGCCAGCAGCTTAGTGGGGCGCGGGAGGGCCGGGTCCTACGAGCAGTACTTC.

This clone is a singleton in its sample. The chain couples TRBV2 to TRBJ2-7; 10 bases fit TRBD1. Per the germline V gene, CDR1 is SNHLY and CDR2 is FYNNEI. V lost 4 bases, J lost 4 bases, and 1 base stayed unmatched. The CDR3 has 13 amino acids. CDR3 in amino acids: CASSGTGGYEQYF. The DNA of the CDR3 is TGTGCCAGCAGTGGGACAGGGGGGTACGAGCAGTACTTC.

The V gene is TRBV9, the J gene TRBJ2-5; unclear D gene. Trimming removed 7 bases at V and 2 bases at J, with 9 bases between. Germline-derived CDR1 and CDR2 are SGDLS and YYNGEE. This CDR3 region has 12 residues. The chain's CDR3 is CASGRYQETQYF. CDR3 nucleotide sequence: TGTGCCAGCGGGCGATATCAAGAGACCCAGTACTTC. Variable domain in full (rest from reference TRBV9 and TRBJ2-5): DSGVTQTPKHLITATGQRVTLRCSPRSGDLSVYWYQQSLDQGLQFLIQYYNGEERAKGNILERFSAQQFPDLHSELNLSSLELGDSALYFCASGRYQETQYFGPGTRLLVL.

This chain uses TRBV11-3 with TRBJ2-3; 8 bases fit TRBD1. CDR1 is SGHNT and CDR2 is YENEEA in the germline V gene. The junction had 3 bases not matched to a gene; V was cut back by 1 base and J by 3 bases. The CDR3 covers 15 residues. Written as DNA, the CDR3 is TGTGCCAGCAGCTTAGGGGACAGGATGACAGATACGCAGTATTTT. The encoded protein is CASSLGDRMTDTQYF.

This clone was counted once. The chain combines TRBV10-3 with TRBJ2-2; 12 bases agree with TRBD2. Trimming cost V 5 bases and J 1 base; bases outside gene matches: 14. The CDR3 is made up of 20 amino acids. Germline CDR1 ENHRY, CDR2 SYGVKD. CDR3 sequence: CAISKTGTSGSRGNTGELFF. The CDR3 bases are TGTGCCATCAGTAAAACCGGGACTAGCGGGTCCAGGGGGAACACCGGGGAGCTGTTTTTT.

The rearrangement uses TRBV27 and TRBJ1-1; D is possibly TRBD1 (5 bases). CDR1 is MNHEY and CDR2 is SMNVEV in the germline V gene (reference sequence). V was shortened by 6 bases and J by 0 bases, with 14 bases between the two germline ends. The CDR3 is 15 residues long. CDR3 bases: TGTGCCAGCAGGGATCGGGGGACCTTGAACACTGAAGCTTTCTTT. Translating gives CASRDRGTLNTEAFF.

In the case of this clone: A junction boundary mismatches the germline segment, possibly from a read error. CDR3 coding DNA: TGTGCTAGCAGCCCCCGCCCCGGGACAGCCATCACAGATACGCAGTATTTT. Protein: CASSPRPGTAITDTQYF. The rearrangement joins TRBV7-7 to TRBJ2-3; 7 bases map to TRBD1. The germline V gene encodes CDR1 SSHAT and CDR2 FNYEAQ (reference sequence). The CDR3 has 17 residues.

V gene TRBV5-6 combines with J gene TRBJ1-3; D might be TRBD1 (5 bases). CDR1 is SGHDT and CDR2 is YYEEEE in the germline V gene. The V end lost 0 bases, the J end lost 2 bases, and 15 bases lay between the germline ends. The CDR3 runs 17 residues. The CDR3 DNA sequence: TGTGCCAGCAGCTTGGTTTCCGGGGGACTTGCTGGAAACACCATATATTTT. Its translation: CASSLVSGGLAGNTIYF.

The chain employs TRBV4-3 and TRBJ1-1, with TRBD1 as a possible D gene (5 bases). This CDR3 comprises 17 residues. Germline CDR1 LGHNA, CDR2 YSLEER. V was trimmed by 0 bases and J by 0 bases, leaving 14 bases between them. The CDR3 region is CASSQEARGGMNTEAFF. The CDR3 bases are TGCGCCAGCAGCCAAGAAGCTCGGGGGGGGATGAACACTGAAGCTTTCTTT.

The gene calls are TRBV7-9 and TRBJ2-1; 8 bases match TRBD2. The CDR3 is made up of 16 amino acids. J lost 0 bases, V lost 5 bases, and 6 bases had no gene match. Germline values: CDR1 SEHNR, CDR2 FQNEAQ (reference sequence). The CDR3 spells CASSLGAGGSYNEQFF. The CDR3 bases are TGTGCCAGCAGCCTGGGGGCGGGAGGCTCCTACAATGAGCAGTTCTTC.

The CDR3: CASSLELARGGYTF. The CDR3 DNA sequence: TGTGCCAGCAGCTTGGAACTGGCCCGGGGTGGCTACACCTTC. This chain links TRBV5-4 with TRBJ1-2; no firm D call. The CDR3 spans 14 residues. The V gene's germline CDR1 is SGHNT and CDR2 YYREEE (reference sequence). V lost 0 bases, J lost 7 bases, and 13 bases lay in between.

The rearrangement uses TRBV29-1 and TRBJ2-3; 9 bases are shared with TRBD2. The germline gives CDR1 SQVTM, CDR2 ANQGSEA. The CDR3 runs to 13 residues. V was pared by 6 bases and J by 4 bases, with 5 bases of the junction left unmatched. As DNA, the CDR3 is TGCAGCGTCCTTAGCGGGAGAGCAGATACGCAGTATTTT. Protein: CSVLSGRADTQYF.

The gene calls are TRBV11-2 and TRBJ2-5; no clear D gene. The germline gives CDR1 SGHAT, CDR2 FQNNGV. The V end lost 5 bases, the J end lost 5 bases, and 6 bases lay between the germline ends. There are 11 residues in the CDR3. CDR3 nucleotides: TGTGCCAGCAGCGTCGTGGAGACCCAGTACTTC. Translating it yields CASSVVETQYF.

This clone was detected once. This chain joins TRBV11-2 and TRBJ1-1; no reliable D call. Germline V gene sequence: CDR1 SGHAT, CDR2 FQNNGV. V gave up 3 bases and J gave up 3 bases, with 14 bases separating them. The CDR3 has 15 residues. CDR3 region: CASSLVQIRYTEAFF. CDR3 DNA: TGTGCCAGCAGCTTGGTTCAGATCAGGTACACTGAAGCTTTCTTT.

V gene TRBV9 combines with J gene TRBJ1-2, with TRBD1 matching over 8 bases. J gave up 2 bases and V 3 bases, and 9 bases lay outside the gene matches. The length of the CDR3 is 16 residues. CDR1 is SGDLS, CDR2 YYNGEE, per germline. The CDR3 is CASSEGTGRFNYGYTF. The CDR3 bases are TGTGCCAGCAGCGAAGGGACAGGACGTTTCAACTATGGCTACACCTTC.

The CDR3 reads CASNDRGDRDTEAFF. Here the CDR3 DNA reads TGTGCCAGCAACGACAGGGGTGATAGGGACACTGAAGCTTTCTTT. V and J are TRBV7-9 and TRBJ1-1, with 8 bases that match TRBD1. This CDR3 region has 15 residues. V lost 7 bases to trimming and J lost 3 bases; unmatched junction nucleotides: 10. CDR1 is SEHNR, CDR2 FQNEAQ, per germline (reference sequence).

The chain combines TRBV7-2 with TRBJ1-1; weak D call: TRBD1 (6 bases). This CDR3 has 13 amino acids. Germline V gene sequence: CDR1 SGHTA, CDR2 FQGNSA. V was trimmed by 4 bases and J by 3 bases, leaving 9 bases between them. CDR3 in amino acids: CASSSGGYTEAFF. CDR3 in DNA: TGTGCCAGCAGCTCGGGGGGCTACACTGAAGCTTTCTTT.